The 2 T cell receptor beta chains below all came from one sample that was sequenced in a study of response to subunit inactivated influenza vaccine. TCRdb reprocessed the RT-PCR reads with MiXCR, giving one entry per CDR3 protein. This sample has around 200,000 distinct CDR3 sequences; approximately 15% occur once, and the top ten carry approximately 24%. The sample was CD8+ T cells sorted from PBMCs, taken roughly 5 days after vaccination. The receptors stem from a man in his fifties or sixties who received an inactivated influenza vaccine.

This chain uses TRBV11-2 with TRBJ2-7; 7 bases are a match to TRBD1. This CDR3 has 14 residues. Germline CDR1 reads SGHAT; CDR2 reads FQNNGV. V lost 3 bases to trimming and J lost 3 bases; unmatched junction nucleotides: 5. CDR3 loop: CASSFGYRGYEQYF. The CDR3 DNA follows: TGTGCCAGCAGCTTCGGATACAGGGGCTACGAGCAGTACTTC.

This clonotype was found a few times. The CDR3, as DNA: TGTGCCAGCAGCGCAACTAGCGGGAGATTCCCCTACGAGCAGTACTTC. Translated, it gives CASSATSGRFPYEQYF. This rearrangement joins TRBV28 to TRBJ2-7, with 11 bases lining up with TRBD2. CDR1 and CDR2 (germline): MDHEN, SYDVKM. V shed 6 bases and J 2 bases; nucleotides not matched to a gene: 9. The CDR3 consists of 16 residues.